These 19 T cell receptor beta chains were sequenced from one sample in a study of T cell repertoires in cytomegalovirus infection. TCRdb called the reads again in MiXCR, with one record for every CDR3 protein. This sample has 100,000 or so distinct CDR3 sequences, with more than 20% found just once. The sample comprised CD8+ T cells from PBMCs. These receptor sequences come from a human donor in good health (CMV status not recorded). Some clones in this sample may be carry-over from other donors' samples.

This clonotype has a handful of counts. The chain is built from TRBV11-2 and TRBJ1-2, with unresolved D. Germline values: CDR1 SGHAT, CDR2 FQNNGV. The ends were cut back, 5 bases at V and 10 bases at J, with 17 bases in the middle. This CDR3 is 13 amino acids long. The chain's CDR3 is CASSPDLGIVYTF. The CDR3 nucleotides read TGTGCCAGCAGCCCCGATTTAGGGATAGTCTACACCTTC.

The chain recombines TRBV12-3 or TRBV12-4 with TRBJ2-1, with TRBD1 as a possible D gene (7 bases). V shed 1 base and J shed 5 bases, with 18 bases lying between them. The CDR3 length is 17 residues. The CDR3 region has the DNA TGTGCCAGCAGTTTAGAGGAGGGGGCGGGAACTCACAATGAGCAGTTCTTC. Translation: CASSLEEGAGTHNEQFF.

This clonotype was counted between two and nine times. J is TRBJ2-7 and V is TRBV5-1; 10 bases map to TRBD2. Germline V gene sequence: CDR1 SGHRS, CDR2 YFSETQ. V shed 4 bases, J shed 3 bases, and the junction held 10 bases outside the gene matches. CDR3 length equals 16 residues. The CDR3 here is CASSRGTSERNYEQYF. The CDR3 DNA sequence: TGCGCCAGCAGCCGGGGGACTAGCGAAAGAAACTACGAGCAGTACTTC.

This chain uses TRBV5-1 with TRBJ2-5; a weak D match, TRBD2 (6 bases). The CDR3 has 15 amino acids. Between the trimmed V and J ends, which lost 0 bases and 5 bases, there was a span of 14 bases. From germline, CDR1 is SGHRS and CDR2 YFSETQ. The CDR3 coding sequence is TGCGCCAGCAGCTTGGACGGGGGAAAGGGTGAGACCCAGTACTTC. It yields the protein CASSLDGGKGETQYF.

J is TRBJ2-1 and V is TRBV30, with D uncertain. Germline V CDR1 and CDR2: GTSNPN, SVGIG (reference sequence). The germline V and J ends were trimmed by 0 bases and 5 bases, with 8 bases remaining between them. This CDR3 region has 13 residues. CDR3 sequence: CAWSVKENNEQFF. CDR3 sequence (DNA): TGTGCCTGGAGTGTGAAAGAGAACAATGAGCAGTTCTTC.

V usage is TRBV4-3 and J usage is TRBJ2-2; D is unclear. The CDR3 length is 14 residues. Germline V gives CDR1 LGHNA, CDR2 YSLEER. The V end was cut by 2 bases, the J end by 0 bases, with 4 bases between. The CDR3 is CASSQRSNTGELFF. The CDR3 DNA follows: TGCGCCAGCAGCCAACGTTCGAACACCGGGGAGCTGTTTTTT.

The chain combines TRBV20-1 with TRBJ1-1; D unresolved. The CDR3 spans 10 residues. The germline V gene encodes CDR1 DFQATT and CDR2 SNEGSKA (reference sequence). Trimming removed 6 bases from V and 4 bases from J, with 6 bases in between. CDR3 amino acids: CSALFTEAFF. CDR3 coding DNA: TGCAGTGCGCTCTTCACTGAAGCTTTCTTT.

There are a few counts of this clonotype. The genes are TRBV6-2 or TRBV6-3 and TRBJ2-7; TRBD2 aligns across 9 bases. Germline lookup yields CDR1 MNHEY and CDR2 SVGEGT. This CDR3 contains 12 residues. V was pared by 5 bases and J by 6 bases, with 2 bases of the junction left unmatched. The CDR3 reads CASSPSGVEQYF. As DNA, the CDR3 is TGTGCCAGCAGTCCTAGCGGGGTCGAGCAGTACTTC.

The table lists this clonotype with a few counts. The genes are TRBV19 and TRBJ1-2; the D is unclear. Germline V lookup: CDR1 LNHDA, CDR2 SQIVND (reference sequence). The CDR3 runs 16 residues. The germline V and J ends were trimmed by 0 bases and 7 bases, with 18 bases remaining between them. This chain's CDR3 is CASSIDSYGQVVGYTF. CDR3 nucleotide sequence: TGTGCCAGTAGTATAGATTCTTATGGGCAGGTGGTTGGCTACACCTTC.

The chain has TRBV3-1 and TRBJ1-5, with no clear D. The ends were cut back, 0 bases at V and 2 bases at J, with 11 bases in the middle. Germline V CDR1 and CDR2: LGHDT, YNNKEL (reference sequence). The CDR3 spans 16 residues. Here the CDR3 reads CASSQEYSLGNQPQHF. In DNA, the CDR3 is TGTGCCAGCAGCCAAGAGTATTCGTTAGGCAATCAGCCCCAGCATTTT.

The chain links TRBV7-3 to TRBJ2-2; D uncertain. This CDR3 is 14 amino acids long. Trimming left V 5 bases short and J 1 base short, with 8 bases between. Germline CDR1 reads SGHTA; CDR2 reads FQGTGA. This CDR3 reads CASSDDGNTGELFF. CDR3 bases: TGTGCCAGCAGCGACGACGGGAACACCGGGGAGCTGTTTTTT.

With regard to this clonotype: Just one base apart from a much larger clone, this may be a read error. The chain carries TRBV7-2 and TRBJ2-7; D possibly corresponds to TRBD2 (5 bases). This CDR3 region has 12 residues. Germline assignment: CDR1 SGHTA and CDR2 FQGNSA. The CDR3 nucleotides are TGTGCCGGCAGCCCCTACGGGGACGAGCAGTACTTC. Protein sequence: CAGSPYGDEQYF.

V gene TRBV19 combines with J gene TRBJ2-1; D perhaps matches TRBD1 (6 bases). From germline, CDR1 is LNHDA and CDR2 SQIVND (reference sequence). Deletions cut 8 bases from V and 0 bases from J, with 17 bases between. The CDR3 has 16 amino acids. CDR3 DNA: TGTGCCAGTTGCCGGGACACCGTGTCCTCCTACAATGAGCAGTTCTTC. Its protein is CASCRDTVSSYNEQFF.

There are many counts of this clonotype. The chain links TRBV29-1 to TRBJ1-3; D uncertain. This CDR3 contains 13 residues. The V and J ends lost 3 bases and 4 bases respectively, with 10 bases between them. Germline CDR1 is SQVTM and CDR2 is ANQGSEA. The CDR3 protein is CSVDGGSGNTIYF. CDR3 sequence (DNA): TGCAGCGTTGACGGAGGGTCCGGAAACACCATATATTTT. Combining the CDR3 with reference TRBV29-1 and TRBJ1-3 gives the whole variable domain SAVISQKPSRDICQRGTSLTIQCQVDSQVTMMFWYRQQPGQSLTLIATANQGSEATYESGFVIDKFPISRPNLTFSTLTVSNMSPEDSSIYLCSVDGGSGNTIYFGEGSWLTVV.

CDR3 sequence: CASSLVRYGYTF. The CDR3 bases are TGTGCCAGCAGCTTAGTCCGATATGGCTACACCTTC. The chain employs TRBV7-9 and TRBJ1-2; no firm D call. This CDR3 has 12 amino acids. The germline V gene has CDR1 SEHNR and CDR2 FQNEAQ (reference sequence). Trimming shortened V by 1 base and J by 5 bases, and 5 bases separated the two germline ends. The full variable domain, rest sourced from reference TRBV7-9 and TRBJ1-2, is DTGVSQNPRHKITKRGQNVTFRCDPISEHNRLYWYRQTLGQGPEFLTYFQNEAQLEKSRLLSDRFSAERPKGSFSTLEIQRTEQGDSAMYLCASSLVRYGYTFGSGTRLTVV.

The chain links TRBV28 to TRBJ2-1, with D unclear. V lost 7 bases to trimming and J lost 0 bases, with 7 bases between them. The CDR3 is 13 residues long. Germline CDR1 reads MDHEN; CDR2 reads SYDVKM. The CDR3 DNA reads TGTGCCAGCATCCAGAGCTCCTACAATGAGCAGTTCTTC. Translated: CASIQSSYNEQFF. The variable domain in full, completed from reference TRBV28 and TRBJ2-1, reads DVKVTQSSRYLVKRTGEKVFLECVQDMDHENMFWYRQDPGLGLRLIYFSYDVKMKEKGDIPEGYSVSREKKERFSLILESASTNQTSMYLCASIQSSYNEQFFGPGTRLTVL.

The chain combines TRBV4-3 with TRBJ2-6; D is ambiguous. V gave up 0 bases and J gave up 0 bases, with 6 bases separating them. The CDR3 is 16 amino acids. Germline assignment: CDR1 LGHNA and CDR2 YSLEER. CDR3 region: CASSQDGVSGANVLTF. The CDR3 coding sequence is TGCGCCAGCAGCCAAGATGGGGTCTCTGGGGCCAACGTCCTGACTTTC.

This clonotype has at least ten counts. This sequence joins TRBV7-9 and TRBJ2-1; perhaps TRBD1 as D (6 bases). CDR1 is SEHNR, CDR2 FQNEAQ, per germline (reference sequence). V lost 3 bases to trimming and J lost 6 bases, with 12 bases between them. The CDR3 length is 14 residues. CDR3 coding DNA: TGTGCCAGCAGCTTGTCAGGGGTTCTCAATGAGCAGTTCTTC. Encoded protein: CASSLSGVLNEQFF. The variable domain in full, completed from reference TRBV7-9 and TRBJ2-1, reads DTGVSQNPRHKITKRGQNVTFRCDPISEHNRLYWYRQTLGQGPEFLTYFQNEAQLEKSRLLSDRFSAERPKGSFSTLEIQRTEQGDSAMYLCASSLSGVLNEQFFGPGTRLTVL.

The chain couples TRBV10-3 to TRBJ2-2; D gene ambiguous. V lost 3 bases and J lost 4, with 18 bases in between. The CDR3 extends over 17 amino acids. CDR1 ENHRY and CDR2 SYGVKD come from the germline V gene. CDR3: CAISENLSVGATGELFF. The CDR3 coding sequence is TGTGCCATCAGTGAAAATTTGTCGGTCGGAGCCACCGGGGAGCTGTTTTTT.